A single TCR beta chain is shown here with its context. This record belongs to a study of blood T cell repertoires in COVID-19. Turning to the study itself: Samples taken during acute and convalescent COVID-19 were collected in the United States, Italy and Spain. The cDNA or gDNA used as material had been derived from T cells, B-cell-depleted T cells, or PBMCs.

Germline loops: CDR1 MNHEY, CDR2 SVGEGT. This CDR3 has 16 residues. Trimming removed 0 bases from V and 3 bases from J, with 14 bases in between. In the study's own analysis: Using reference gene primer amplification, nucleated cell counts were estimated. Libraries were prepared by immunoSEQ multiplex PCR; TCRdb keeps only in-frame clonotypes and omits some of them. The V and J calls and clone size are taken from that table; D and trimming were inferred from the DNA. In the table there are over 150,000 clones, approximately 91% of which are singletons. This clonotype originated in a man between 18 and 29 years old with acute or convalescent COVID-19. V and J are TRBV6-2 or TRBV6-3 and TRBJ1-2; the D is unclear. Sequencing was carried out using peripheral blood. CDR3 sequence: CASSYSRADYDYGYTF. The DNA of the CDR3 is TGTGCCAGCAGTTACTCGAGGGCAGATTATGACTATGGCTACACCTTC.